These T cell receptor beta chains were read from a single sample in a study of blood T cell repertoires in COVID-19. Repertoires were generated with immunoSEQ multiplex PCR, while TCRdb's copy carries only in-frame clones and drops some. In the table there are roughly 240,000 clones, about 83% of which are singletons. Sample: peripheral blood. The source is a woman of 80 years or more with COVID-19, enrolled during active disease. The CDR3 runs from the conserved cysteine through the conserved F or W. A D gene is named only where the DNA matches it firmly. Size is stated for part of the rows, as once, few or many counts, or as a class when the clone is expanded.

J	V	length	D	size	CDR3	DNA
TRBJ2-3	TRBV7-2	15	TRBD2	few	CASSPRRTRSDTQYF	TGTGCCAGCAGCCCTAGACGGACTAGATCAGATACGCAGTATTTT
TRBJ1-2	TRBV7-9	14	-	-	CASSLGTSPGGYTF	TGTGCCAGCAGCTTAGGAACATCCCCAGGTGGCTACACCTTC
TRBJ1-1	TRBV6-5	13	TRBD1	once	CASRQGAGTEAFF	TGTGCCAGCAGACAGGGGGCGGGCACTGAAGCTTTCTTT
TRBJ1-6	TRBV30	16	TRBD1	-	CAWSWNQGANNSPLHF	TGTGCCTGGAGCTGGAACCAGGGGGCTAATAATTCACCCCTCCACTTT
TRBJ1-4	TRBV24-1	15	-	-	CATSDPRDDGEKLFF	TGTGCCACCAGTGATCCCAGGGATGATGGTGAAAAACTGTTTTTT
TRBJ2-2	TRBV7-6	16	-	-	CASSPTLASNTGELFF	TGTGCCAGCAGCCCCACACTAGCCTCGAACACCGGGGAGCTGTTTTTT
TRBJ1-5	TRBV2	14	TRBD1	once	CASSLTGVRQPQHF	TGTGCCAGCAGCCTGACAGGGGTTCGTCAGCCCCAGCATTTT
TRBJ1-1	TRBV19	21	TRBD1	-	CASHSIRDRGRGDSMNTEAFF	TGTGCCAGTCATTCCATTAGGGACAGGGGGAGAGGAGACAGCATGAACACTGAAGCTTTCTTT
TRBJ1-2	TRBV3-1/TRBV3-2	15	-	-	CASSQVRRGGYGYTF	TGTGCCAGCAGCCAAGTTAGGAGGGGCGGCTATGGCTACACCTTC
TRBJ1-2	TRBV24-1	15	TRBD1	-	CATSDSGTGDYGYTF	TGTGCCACCAGTGATTCAGGGACAGGGGACTATGGCTACACCTTC